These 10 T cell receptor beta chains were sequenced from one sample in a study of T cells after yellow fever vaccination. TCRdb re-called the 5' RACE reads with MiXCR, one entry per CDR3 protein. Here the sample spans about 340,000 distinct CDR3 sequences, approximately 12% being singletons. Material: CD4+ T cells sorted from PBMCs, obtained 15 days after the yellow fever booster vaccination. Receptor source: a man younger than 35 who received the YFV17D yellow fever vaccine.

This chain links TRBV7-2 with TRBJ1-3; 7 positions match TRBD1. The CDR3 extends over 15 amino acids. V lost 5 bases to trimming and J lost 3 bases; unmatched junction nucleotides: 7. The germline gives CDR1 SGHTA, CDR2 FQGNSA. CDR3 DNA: TGTGCCAGCAGCCGAACAGGGGTAAATGGAAACACCATATATTTT. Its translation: CASSRTGVNGNTIYF.

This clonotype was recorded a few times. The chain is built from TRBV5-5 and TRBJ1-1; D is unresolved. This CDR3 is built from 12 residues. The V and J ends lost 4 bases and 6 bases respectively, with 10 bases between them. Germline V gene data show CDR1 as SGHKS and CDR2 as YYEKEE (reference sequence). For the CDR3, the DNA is TGTGCCAGCAGCGTAGGACTTGCTGAAGCTTTCTTT. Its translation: CASSVGLAEAFF.

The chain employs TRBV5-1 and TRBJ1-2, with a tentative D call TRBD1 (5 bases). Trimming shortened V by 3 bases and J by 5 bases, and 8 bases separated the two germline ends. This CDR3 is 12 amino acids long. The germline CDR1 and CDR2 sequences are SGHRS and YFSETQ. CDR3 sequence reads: CASSWGEYGYTF. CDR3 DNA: TGCGCCAGCAGCTGGGGGGAATATGGCTACACCTTC.

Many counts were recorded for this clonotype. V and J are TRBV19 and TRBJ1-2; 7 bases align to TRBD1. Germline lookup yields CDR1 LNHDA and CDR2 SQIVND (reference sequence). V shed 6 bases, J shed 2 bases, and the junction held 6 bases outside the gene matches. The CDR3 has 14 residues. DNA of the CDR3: TGTGCCAGTAGAGCCCCGGGACAGAACTATGGCTACACCTTC. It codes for CASRAPGQNYGYTF.

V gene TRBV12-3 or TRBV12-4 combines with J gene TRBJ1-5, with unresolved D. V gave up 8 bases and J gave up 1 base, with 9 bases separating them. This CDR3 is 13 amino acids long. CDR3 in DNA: TGTGCCAGCTCCGGGAACAGCAATCAGCCCCAGCATTTT. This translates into CASSGNSNQPQHF.

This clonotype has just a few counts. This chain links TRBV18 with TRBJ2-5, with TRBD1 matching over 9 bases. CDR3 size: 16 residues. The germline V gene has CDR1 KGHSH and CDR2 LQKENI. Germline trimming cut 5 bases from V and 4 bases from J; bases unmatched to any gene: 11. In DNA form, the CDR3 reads TGTGCCAGCTCATCCTGGACAGGGGATCGCTCAGAGACCCAGTACTTC. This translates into CASSSWTGDRSETQYF.

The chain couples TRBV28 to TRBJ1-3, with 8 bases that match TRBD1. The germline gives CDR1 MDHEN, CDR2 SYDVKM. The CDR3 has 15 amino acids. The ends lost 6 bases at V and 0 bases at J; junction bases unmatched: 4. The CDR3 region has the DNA TGTGCCAGCAGGTCCACAGGGGGCTCTGGAAACACCATATATTTT. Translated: CASRSTGGSGNTIYF.

CDR3: CASSTAGWTQYF. CDR3 coding DNA: TGTGCCAGCAGTACCGCGGGCTGGACCCAGTACTTC. The chain links TRBV12-3 or TRBV12-4 to TRBJ2-5; tentatively, D is TRBD2 (5 bases). V dropped 5 bases and J dropped 7 bases, with 11 bases sitting between them. The CDR3 extends over 12 amino acids.

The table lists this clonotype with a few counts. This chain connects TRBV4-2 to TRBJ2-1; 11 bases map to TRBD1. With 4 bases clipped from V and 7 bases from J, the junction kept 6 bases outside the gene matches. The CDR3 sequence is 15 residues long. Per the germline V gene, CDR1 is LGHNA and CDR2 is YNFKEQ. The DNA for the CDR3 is TGTGCCAGCAGCCCCGGACAGGGGGCAACGAATGAGCAGTTCTTC. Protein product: CASSPGQGATNEQFF.

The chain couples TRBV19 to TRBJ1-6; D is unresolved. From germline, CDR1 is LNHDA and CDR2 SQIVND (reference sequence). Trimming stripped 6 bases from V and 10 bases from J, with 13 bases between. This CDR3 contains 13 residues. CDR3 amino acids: CASRQGFGSPLHF. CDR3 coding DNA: TGTGCCAGTAGGCAAGGGTTCGGCTCACCCCTCCACTTT.